Presented here are 23 T cell receptor beta chains from one specimen sequenced in a study of cytomegalovirus exposure and HLA in healthy donors. With 60 Vbeta and 13 Jbeta primers, the PCR was carried out. Data came from immunoSEQ multiplex PCR; TCRdb stores just in-frame clones and leaves some out. The sample shows roughly 170,000 clones, approximately 85% of them seen only once. Sequences were obtained from PBMCs. These receptors were obtained from a girl aged 5-17 years in good health and CMV-seropositive.

The chain employs TRBV2 and TRBJ1-6, with 10 nucleotides matching TRBD1. CDR3 length: 16 amino acids. The J segment lost 5 bases and the V segment lost 3 bases, leaving 4 bases of the junction unmatched. Germline values: CDR1 SNHLY, CDR2 FYNNEI. The CDR3 reads CASSDEDRGNNSPLHF. CDR3 DNA: TGTGCCAGCAGTGATGAGGACAGGGGGAATAATTCACCCCTCCACTTT.

The rearrangement links TRBV7-9 to TRBJ1-4, with a tentative D call TRBD1 (6 bases). The germline gives CDR1 SEHNR, CDR2 FQNEAQ (reference sequence). The CDR3 is 17 residues long. The V and J ends lost 5 bases and 4 bases respectively, with 20 bases between them. In DNA, the CDR3 is TGTGCCAGCAGCAAAAAGGCCGGGGGGCGGAATAATGAAAAACTGTTTTTT. Translating gives CASSKKAGGRNNEKLFF.

This chain connects TRBV28 to TRBJ1-1, with D maybe TRBD1 (6 bases). Germline CDR1 MDHEN, CDR2 SYDVKM. V was cut by 5 bases and J by 0 bases, with 13 bases left in between. CDR3 size: 15 residues. The DNA for the CDR3 is TGTGCCAGCAGTCCCCCGACAGGCTTGAACACTGAAGCTTTCTTT. Protein product: CASSPPTGLNTEAFF.

This clone was detected only a few times. V gene TRBV5-4 combines with J gene TRBJ2-1; no firm D call. This CDR3 has 15 amino acids. The V and J ends lost 1 base and 2 bases respectively, with 10 bases between them. In germline, CDR1 is SGHNT, CDR2 YYREEE (reference sequence). DNA for the CDR3: TGTGCCAGCAGCTTGAGTAGTGTTCCCTACAATGAGCAGTTCTTC. This encodes CASSLSSVPYNEQFF.

This chain connects TRBV5-6 to TRBJ2-7; a possible D gene is TRBD2 (6 bases). V was cut by 5 bases and J by 3 bases, with 15 bases left in between. The CDR3 spans 14 residues. Germline V lookup: CDR1 SGHDT, CDR2 YYEEEE. CDR3 loop: CASRGWGLVYEQYF. CDR3 DNA: TGTGCCAGCAGGGGGTGGGGACTGGTCTACGAGCAGTACTTC.

This clone has a single count. One end of the junction is discordant with germline, which a read error may explain. CDR3 protein: CAGSLAGSGNTIYF. CDR3 sequence (DNA): TGTGCCGGCAGCTTAGCAGGCTCTGGAAACACCATATATTTT. The V and J genes are TRBV11-2 and TRBJ1-3; D unresolved. This CDR3 contains 14 residues. Germline V CDR1 and CDR2: SGHAT, FQNNGV.

V gene TRBV7-9 combines with J gene TRBJ2-1; 9 nucleotides agree with TRBD1. This CDR3 is 15 amino acids long. V gave up 5 bases and J gave up 9 bases; unmatched junction bases: 11. Looked up from germline, CDR1 is SEHNR and CDR2 is FQNEAQ (reference sequence). The CDR3 spells CASSLPTGGQGEQFF. The CDR3 DNA sequence: TGTGCCAGCAGCCTCCCGACAGGGGGTCAGGGTGAGCAGTTCTTC.

The rearrangement links TRBV5-1 to TRBJ2-3, with TRBD2 matching 7 bases. Looked up from germline, CDR1 is SGHRS and CDR2 is YFSETQ. V lost 4 bases and J lost 4; bases outside the gene matches: 9. CDR3 length: 15 amino acids. The CDR3 loop is CASSVLANEPDTQYF. CDR3 bases: TGCGCCAGCAGCGTACTAGCGAACGAGCCAGATACGCAGTATTTT.

The genes are TRBV7-9 and TRBJ1-5; TRBD1 matches at 7 bases. This CDR3 comprises 13 residues. V shed 5 bases, J shed 7 bases, and the junction held 5 bases outside the gene matches. The germline CDR1 and CDR2 sequences are SEHNR and FQNEAQ (reference sequence). The CDR3 nucleotides are TGTGCCAGCAGCCCGACAGGGAGGCAGCCCCAGCATTTT. It encodes CASSPTGRQPQHF.

The chain links TRBV30 to TRBJ2-2; 11 nucleotides agree with TRBD2. With V trimmed by 6 bases and J by 6 bases, 6 bases remained unmatched. The CDR3 has 14 residues. The V gene's germline CDR1 is GTSNPN and CDR2 SVGIG (reference sequence). CDR3 bases: TGTGCCTGTGCGGTAGCGGGGGGGTCCGGGGAGCTGTTTTTT. This gives the protein CACAVAGGSGELFF.

The chain carries TRBV4-1 and TRBJ1-2, with TRBD1 matching over 9 bases. This CDR3 contains 14 residues. Germline CDR1 is MGHRA and CDR2 is YSYEKL. J gave up 3 bases and V 4 bases, and 3 bases lay outside the gene matches. DNA of the CDR3: TGCGCCAGCAGCCGCCGGGACAGGGACTATGGCTACACCTTC. Amino acids: CASSRRDRDYGYTF.

In the case of this clone: The sample contains more than one DNA sequence encoding this CDR3. The chain uses TRBV19 and TRBJ2-3; D gene uncertain. CDR1 LNHDA and CDR2 SQIVND come from the germline V gene (reference sequence). The CDR3 totals 14 residues. V lost 3 bases to trimming and J lost 5 bases, with 12 bases between them. CDR3 nucleotides: TGTGCCAGTAGTATCTTGGGCGTAGGAGATACGCAGTATTTT. Encoded protein: CASSILGVGDTQYF.

On this clone itself: Other nucleotide sequences in the sample specify the same CDR3. The chain has TRBV9 and TRBJ1-1; TRBD1 matches 7 bases. The V gene's germline CDR1 is SGDLS and CDR2 YYNGEE. The CDR3 loop spans 13 amino acids. V lost 2 bases, J lost 5 bases, and 3 bases stayed unmatched. Written as DNA, the CDR3 is TGTGCCAGCAGCGTCGGCAGGGGGACTGAAGCTTTCTTT. Translating gives CASSVGRGTEAFF.

The chain carries TRBV10-3 and TRBJ2-7; 9 bases agree with TRBD1. Germline V gene lookup returns CDR1 ENHRY and CDR2 SYGVKD. V gave up 7 bases and J gave up 1 base; unmatched junction bases: 8. The CDR3 has 15 residues. For the CDR3, the DNA is TGTGCCATCAAAGGGACAGGGATAGGTTCCTACGAGCAGTACTTC. Its protein is CAIKGTGIGSYEQYF.

The V call is TRBV9, the J call TRBJ2-1; 11 bases map to TRBD2. The CDR3 is 15 amino acids. Per germline, CDR1 SGDLS and CDR2 YYNGEE. V dropped 4 bases and J dropped 5; count of bases not matched to a gene: 5. The CDR3: CASSPSGGTHNEQFF. Written as DNA, the CDR3 is TGTGCCAGCAGCCCTAGCGGGGGGACTCACAATGAGCAGTTCTTC.

The rearrangement links TRBV4-2 to TRBJ2-3; D is unresolved. In germline, CDR1 is LGHNA, CDR2 YNFKEQ. V lost 0 bases and J 6 bases, leaving 7 bases between the germline ends. There are 13 residues in the CDR3. This CDR3 is CASSQDLGDTQYF. CDR3 bases: TGTGCCAGCAGCCAAGATCTCGGGGATACGCAGTATTTT.

V and J are TRBV4-1 and TRBJ1-2, with D unclear. CDR3 length: 15 residues. Per germline, CDR1 MGHRA and CDR2 YSYEKL. Trimming took off 4 bases at V and 2 bases at J, with 14 bases between the two ends. Written as DNA, the CDR3 is TGCGCCAGCAGCCTAATATGGACGGGGAACTATGGCTACACCTTC. It yields the protein CASSLIWTGNYGYTF.

V gene TRBV11-2 combines with J gene TRBJ1-2; D not resolved. Germline CDR1 SGHAT, CDR2 FQNNGV. This CDR3 has 16 residues. V shed 4 bases and J shed 8 bases, with 23 bases lying between them. CDR3 DNA sequence: TGTGCCAGCAGCTCCCCCGGGATTGGGCGGGAGGGAGGCTACACCTTC. Protein product: CASSSPGIGREGGYTF.

This clone was recorded only once. V gene TRBV4-1 combines with J gene TRBJ1-2; 8 bases map to TRBD1. The V segment lost 2 bases and the J segment 4 bases; nucleotides outside the gene matches: 6. The CDR3 loop spans 15 amino acids. Germline lookup yields CDR1 MGHRA and CDR2 YSYEKL. CDR3 sequence (DNA): TGCGCCAGCAGCCAACCGTGGACAGGGCTCTATGGCTACACCTTC. Encoded protein: CASSQPWTGLYGYTF.

V is TRBV5-6 and J is TRBJ2-7, with 10 positions matching TRBD2. Germline V gene sequence: CDR1 SGHDT, CDR2 YYEEEE. V lost 2 bases to trimming and J lost 6 bases; unmatched junction nucleotides: 8. The CDR3 contains 15 residues. CDR3 coding DNA: TGTGCCAGCAGCTTCGGAGCGGGGGGGCAGCGCGAGCAGTACTTC. This codes for CASSFGAGGQREQYF.

The gene calls are TRBV13 and TRBJ1-1; D ambiguous. V lost 1 base and J lost 5, with 8 bases in between. The V gene's germline CDR1 is PRHDT and CDR2 FYEKMQ (reference sequence). The CDR3 loop spans 13 amino acids. As DNA, the CDR3 is TGTGCCAGCAGCTTAGAGCGGAATACTGAAGCTTTCTTT. This gives the protein CASSLERNTEAFF. The whole variable domain, remainder taken from reference TRBV13 and TRBJ1-1, is AAGVIQSPRHLIKEKRETATLKCYPIPRHDTVYWYQQGPGQDPQFLISFYEKMQSDKGSIPDRFSAQQFSDYHSELNMSSLELGDSALYFCASSLERNTEAFFGQGTRLTVV.

The J gene is TRBJ2-7, the V gene TRBV18; perhaps TRBD1 as D (5 bases). The germline V gene has CDR1 KGHSH and CDR2 LQKENI. V lost 2 bases, J lost 6 bases, and 11 bases lay in between. The CDR3 length is 13 residues. The CDR3 bases are TGTGCCAGCTCACCAGCGACAGAAGGCGAGCAGTACTTC. This gives the protein CASSPATEGEQYF.

The chain couples TRBV7-3 to TRBJ1-6; D gene uncertain. The CDR3 length is 13 residues. The ends were cut back, 5 bases at V and 7 bases at J, with 9 bases in the middle. Germline V gene sequence: CDR1 SGHTA, CDR2 FQGTGA. CDR3 residues: CASSPVANSPLHF. The CDR3 bases are TGTGCCAGCAGCCCGGTCGCGAATTCACCCCTCCACTTT.